The clone carrying this T cell receptor (beta chain) has just a few counts. The antigen is unknown. Documented time point: cycle 4 day 1 (C4D1), after more than five weeks of nivolumab. Relapses following autologous stem cell transplantation were seen in all patients, with brentuximab vedotin exposure varying. This record comes from a study of PD-1 blockade in classical Hodgkin lymphoma. The study, taken as a whole, reports: Newly diagnosed patients and complete responders had comparable diversity at baseline.

Libraries were prepared by immunoSEQ multiplex PCR; TCRdb keeps only in-frame clonotypes and omits some of them. The data hold about 20,000 clones, with more than 75% observed a single time. CDR1 is MNHEY and CDR2 is SVGAGI in the germline V gene. V was clipped by 5 bases and J by 1 base, with 5 bases between them. This CDR3 spans 12 amino acids. This chain uses TRBV6-5 with TRBJ1-1, with no clear D. This specimen consisted of peripheral blood mononuclear cells (PBMCs), obtained before the fourth cycle of nivolumab. This TCR was sampled from a human donor with classical Hodgkin lymphoma. The CDR3 DNA sequence: TGTGCCAGCAGTCCCGGGAACACTGAAGCTTTCTTT. Its protein is CASSPGNTEAFF.